The table lists the clone carrying this T cell receptor beta chain with many counts. Its antigen is not known. Axillary draining lymph nodes of breast cancer patients supplied the node samples. The data belong to a study of breast tumors, draining lymph nodes, adjacent tissues. TCRdb redid the calling of the multiplex PCR reads with MiXCR, one entry per CDR3 protein. Counted here are fewer than 250,000 distinct CDR3 sequences, about 30% occurring once; the ten biggest clones make up around 1.5%. The CDR3 contains 13 residues. The V and J ends lost 6 bases and 4 bases, in that order; junction bases with no gene match: 3. Study-wide results and limits: Compared with lymph nodes, tumors were less diverse; compared with nontumor tissue, more.

This TCR was sampled from a female donor with breast cancer. Some clones in this sample may be carry-over from other donors' samples. The sequencing input was axillary lymph node tissue. This chain uses TRBV12-3 or TRBV12-4 with TRBJ1-5; 7 bases fit TRBD1. CDR3 nucleotide sequence: TGTGCCAGCAGGACAGGGATGAATCAGCCCCAGCATTTT. Encoded protein: CASRTGMNQPQHF.